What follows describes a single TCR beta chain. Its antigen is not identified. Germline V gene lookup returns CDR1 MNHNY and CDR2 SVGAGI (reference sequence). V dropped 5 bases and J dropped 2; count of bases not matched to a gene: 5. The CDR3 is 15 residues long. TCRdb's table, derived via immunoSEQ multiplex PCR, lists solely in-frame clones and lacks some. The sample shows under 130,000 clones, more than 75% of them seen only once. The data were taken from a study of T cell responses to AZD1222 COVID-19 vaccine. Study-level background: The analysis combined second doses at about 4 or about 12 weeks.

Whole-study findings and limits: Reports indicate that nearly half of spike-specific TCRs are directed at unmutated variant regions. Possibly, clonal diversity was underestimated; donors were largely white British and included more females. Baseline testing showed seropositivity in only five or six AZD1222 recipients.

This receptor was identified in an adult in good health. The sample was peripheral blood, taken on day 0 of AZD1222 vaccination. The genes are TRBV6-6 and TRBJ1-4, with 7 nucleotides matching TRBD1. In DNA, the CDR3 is TGTGCCAGCAGTAACCAGGGGGTGACTAATGAAAAACTGTTTTTT. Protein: CASSNQGVTNEKLFF.